The clone carrying this T cell receptor (beta chain) has just a few counts. Its antigen is as yet unknown. 13 Jbeta primers and 60 Vbeta primers were used for the PCR. Assay: immunoSEQ multiplex PCR; the TCRdb copy retains only in-frame clones and omits some. This table holds more than 85,000 clones, roughly 13% found once. The CDR3 has 15 residues. The germline CDR1 and CDR2 sequences are SEHNR and FQNEAQ (reference sequence). This specimen belongs to a study of cytomegalovirus exposure and HLA in healthy donors. On the study more broadly: Roughly 180 million T cells yielded around 100 million unique TCR beta sequences, as an earlier analysis found. Genotyping of about 400 donors showed that about 83% belonged to the Caucasian-associated ancestry cluster. Regarding the study as a whole: A later analysis reportedly found that, within productive TCRs, an Asian-associated ancestry cluster had fewer N-insertions than the mean observed across the roughly 610 donors.

Unrecorded immune exposure was likely among donors, who were nominally healthy when sampled. The sequencing input was PBMCs. The chain links TRBV7-9 to TRBJ2-5; TRBD1 agrees at 7 bases. Judging by the DNA end, TRBJ2-7 fits better; the J call may be wrong. The receptor was isolated from a middle-aged man in good health and CMV-seropositive. The CDR3 nucleotides are TGTGCCAGCAGCCCCCCTACCGTGACAGGGACCGAGCAGTACTTC. Translated, it gives CASSPPTVTGTEQYF.